The following is a T cell receptor beta chain sequence with its context. Its specificity is unknown. This sample was included in a study of OX40 agonist ivuxolimab in advanced cancers. Study-wide background: Participants averaged approximately 60 years of age (range roughly 23 to 90) and were roughly 83% male. Points from the study as a whole: On average, a greater number of expanded clones characterised CD8+ T cells relative to CD4+. Clones of CD4+ and CD8+ blood T cells grew by week 6 at doses of 0.1 to 3.0 mg/kg. The investigators did not determine what antigen specificity the expanded peripheral T cells had.

Method: immunoSEQ multiplex PCR; TCRdb's copy keeps in-frame clones and lacks some. The profile shows about 68,000 clones, 91% of them singletons. The CDR3 is 19 amino acids. Germline lookup yields CDR1 MGHRA and CDR2 YSYEKL. V lost 2 bases to trimming and J lost 7 bases; unmatched junction nucleotides: 20. Sequencing used CD4+ or CD8+ T cells sorted from blood, obtained in a trial of the OX40 agonist ivuxolimab. This sequence originates from an adult with an advanced solid tumor such as melanoma, head and neck, liver or kidney cancer. The chain has TRBV4-1 and TRBJ2-1, with TRBD1 matching 7 bases. The CDR3, as DNA: TGCGCCAGCAGCCAACTCCAGACGAGACAGGGTATCTCCTTGAATGAGCAGTTCTTC. Its translation is CASSQLQTRQGISLNEQFF.